This paragraph covers one T cell receptor (beta chain) sequence. Trimming took 2 bases from V and 8 from J; bases not matched to a gene: 9. Germline V lookup: CDR1 LGHDT, CDR2 YNNKEL (reference sequence). The CDR3 has 14 amino acids. This specimen comes from a study of blood T cell repertoires in COVID-19. Study background: From the United States, Italy and Spain came samples of acute and convalescent COVID-19. T cells, B-cell-depleted T cells, or PBMCs provided the cDNA or gDNA that served as material.

The authors' processing: Reference gene primer amplification gave estimated nucleated cell counts. Clones were read by immunoSEQ multiplex PCR, and TCRdb kept only the in-frame ones, dropping some. The DNA gave D and trimming, while V, J and clone size come from that table. Of fewer than 250,000 clones in the sample, approximately 86% are singletons; the top ten hold around 0.7%. The V call is TRBV3-1 (or the pseudogene TRBV3-2), the J call TRBJ2-7, with 7 bases that match TRBD1. Specimen: peripheral blood. The TCR was taken from a man in his forties with acute or convalescent COVID-19. The CDR3 sequence is CASSQPRQGRQQYF. The CDR3 DNA follows: TGTGCCAGCAGCCAACCCCGACAGGGAAGGCAGCAGTACTTC.